This T cell receptor beta chain was profiled in a study of shared clonotypes between healthy human individuals. The germline V gene has CDR1 SGHAT and CDR2 FQNNGV. The CDR3 loop spans 14 amino acids. With 2 bases removed from V and 5 bases from J, the gap between germline ends came to 10 bases. Selected positively for CCR7 and CD45RO-negative, naive CD8 cells excluded terminally differentiated effector memory CD45RA+ cells. The repertoire was sequenced with immunoSEQ multiplex PCR; TCRdb's copy has only in-frame clones and lacks some. The repertoire holds 650,000 to 800,000 clones, with 92% as singletons.

The chain employs TRBV11-2 and TRBJ1-5, with D uncertain. The sequence was obtained from a man aged 30 to 39 in good health. The sample taken for sequencing was naive CD8+ T cells sorted from blood. The CDR3 loop is CASSLLSSDQPQHF. The CDR3 coding sequence is TGTGCCAGCAGCTTATTGAGTTCTGATCAGCCCCAGCATTTT.